The rows below give T cell receptor beta chains drawn from one sample of a study of control samples from healthy donors and cancer patients. Using immunoSEQ multiplex PCR, the repertoire was profiled, and TCRdb retains in-frame clones only, with some absent. The repertoire holds about 83,000 clones, with 90% to 95% as singletons. The sequenced material came from blood. The receptors shown here come from a man aged 50 to 59 in good health. Both conserved end residues are part of each CDR3. Each record gives: clone size, V gene, J gene, D gene, CDR3 DNA, CDR3 protein. D genes are given only for firm matches. Where a row states a size, it is once, few, many or the class of an expanded clone; other rows omit it.

-,TRBV2,TRBJ2-1,TRBD2,TGTGCCAGTACACCGCGGGGGGTTAATTTGGATGAGCAGTTCTTC,CASTPRGVNLDEQFF
-,TRBV4-1,TRBJ1-1,-,TGCGCCAGCAGCCAAGAGAGGGTGGCAGCTTTCTTT,CASSQERVAAFF
-,TRBV3-1/TRBV3-2,TRBJ1-1,-,TGTGCCAGCAGCCTTGATTCAGGGCAATCCTTT,CASSLDSGQSF
-,TRBV18,TRBJ2-1,TRBD1,TGTGCCAGCTCAAGAGACAGGGATGAGCAGTTCTTC,CASSRDRDEQFF
-,TRBV10-1,TRBJ1-2,-,TGCGCCAGCAGTCCCGACAGAAACTATGGCTACACCTTC,CASSPDRNYGYTF
once,TRBV25-1,TRBJ2-3,-,TGTGCCAGCAGTGAAATAACAGATACGCAGTATTTT,CASSEITDTQYF
-,TRBV7-2,TRBJ2-7,TRBD2,TGTGCCAGCAGCTTGGCCCCGGGACTACCACCCTACGAGCAGTACTTC,CASSLAPGLPPYEQYF
-,TRBV2,TRBJ2-7,-,TGTGCCTGTTCGAGCTCCTACGAGCAGTACTTC,CACSSSYEQYF
-,TRBV5-4,TRBJ1-2,-,TGTGCCAGCAGCACGGGAGGGGCCAACTATGGCTACACCTTC,CASSTGGANYGYTF
-,TRBV15,TRBJ1-2,TRBD1,TGTGCCATTCGACAGGGAGGTAACTATGGCTACACCTTC,CAIRQGGNYGYTF
-,TRBV15,TRBJ2-3,-,TGTGCCACCCGCGGGTGGACTAGCACAGATACGCAGTATTTT,CATRGWTSTDTQYF
-,TRBV10-2,TRBJ1-6,-,TGCGCCAGCAGTGAAGGGCGGGATTCACCCCTCCACTTT,CASSEGRDSPLHF
-,TRBV6-4,TRBJ1-3,-,TGTGCCAGCAGTGCCTCGACGGGCTCTGGAAACACCATATATTTT,CASSASTGSGNTIYF
-,TRBV4-3,TRBJ2-2,-,TGCGCCAGCAGCCAAGGGGCAGGAGCTTTAAACACCGGGGAGCTGTTTTTT,CASSQGAGALNTGELFF
-,TRBV20-1,TRBJ1-1,-,TGCCAAGGACAGTTGAACACTGAAGCTTTCTTT,CQGQLNTEAFF
-,TRBV9,TRBJ2-7,-,TGTGCCAGCAGCGTATCGGGGAGAACGGCGGACGAGCAGTACTTC,CASSVSGRTADEQYF
-,TRBV7-2,TRBJ2-2,TRBD2,TGTGCCAGCAGCCGTCCGAGCGGGGGCCTTGGGACCGGGGAGCTGTTTTTT,CASSRPSGGLGTGELFF
-,TRBV6-5,TRBJ2-7,TRBD2,TGTGCCAGCAGCCCCGGGGGGGGCATCTACGAGCAGTACTTC,CASSPGGGIYEQYF
-,TRBV9,TRBJ2-2,-,TGTGCCAGCAGTGCCGGGGGGCTTGGAACCGGGGAGCTGTTTTTT,CASSAGGLGTGELFF
-,TRBV5-4,TRBJ2-1,TRBD1,TGTGCCAGCAGCCCCGGACAGGGGAACTACAATGAGCAGTTCTTC,CASSPGQGNYNEQFF
-,TRBV5-6,TRBJ1-1,-,TGTGCCAGCAGCTTGGGGGGCATGACAGGTGGTGAAGCTTTCTTT,CASSLGGMTGGEAFF
-,TRBV10-2,TRBJ2-7,TRBD1,TGCGCCTCCCAAGGGTGGGGACAGTCCTACGAGCAGTACTTC,CASQGWGQSYEQYF
-,TRBV6-5,TRBJ2-1,TRBD1,TGTGCCAGCACCCTTACAGGGGAGAGGTACAATGAGCAGTTCTTC,CASTLTGERYNEQFF
once,TRBV4-1,TRBJ2-5,TRBD1,TGCGCCAGCAGCCAAGATCCACCGAGACAGGGGGCTGAGACCCAGTACTTC,CASSQDPPRQGAETQYF
-,TRBV2,TRBJ2-7,TRBD2,TGTGCCAGCCGGAGCGGGGGGAAGACCTACGAGCAGTACTTC,CASRSGGKTYEQYF
once,TRBV4-1,TRBJ1-5,-,TGCGCCAGCAGCCAAGTAAGAGGACAGTCTAATCAGCCCCAGCATTTT,CASSQVRGQSNQPQHF
-,TRBV2,TRBJ1-1,-,TGTGCCAGCAGTGAGGGTGTGGGAACTGAAGCTTTCTTT,CASSEGVGTEAFF
-,TRBV3-1/TRBV3-2,TRBJ1-2,TRBD1,TGTGCCAGCAGCCAAACCCCCCTACAGGGGGCTTTTAGCTACACCTTC,CASSQTPLQGAFSYTF
-,TRBV5-4,TRBJ1-5,-,TGTGCCAGCAGCTTTGATACGGATCAGCCCCAGCATTTT,CASSFDTDQPQHF
-,TRBV11-2,TRBJ2-3,-,TGTGCCAGCAGTCTTAAAAATCAGATTTTCACAGATACGCAGTATTTT,CASSLKNQIFTDTQYF
-,TRBV2,TRBJ1-4,-,TGTGCCAGCAGCAAAGTACCCGGAACTAATGAAAAACTGTTTTTT,CASSKVPGTNEKLFF
-,TRBV2,TRBJ2-2,-,TGTGCCGGCGGTGGTGGCTTCGGGGAGCTGTTTTTT,CAGGGGFGELFF
few,TRBV10-1,TRBJ2-3,TRBD1,TGCGCCAGCCGGGACAGCCTCACAGATACGCAGTATTTT,CASRDSLTDTQYF
-,TRBV5-6,TRBJ2-2,-,TGTGCCAGCAGCTTGTTTGGGAACACCGGGGAGCTGTTTTTT,CASSLFGNTGELFF
-,TRBV25-1,TRBJ2-7,TRBD1,TGTGCCAGTAAAGGTCCGGGACAGAGATACGAGCAGTACTTC,CASKGPGQRYEQYF
-,TRBV3-1/TRBV3-2,TRBJ1-4,TRBD1,TGTGCCAGCAGCCATGCTATTCCGGGACAGTTAGGGACTAATGAAAAACTGTTTTTT,CASSHAIPGQLGTNEKLFF
-,TRBV7-9,TRBJ1-1,-,TGTGCCAGCAGCTTAGATAGCCCAGATGAAGCTTTCTTT,CASSLDSPDEAFF
-,TRBV14,TRBJ1-6,-,TGTGCCAGCAGTCCAGGGGTTACCCTCCACTTT,CASSPGVTLHF
-,TRBV4-3,TRBJ1-4,-,TGCGCCAGCAGCCCCACTAGGACAGACCATGAAAAACTGTTTTTT,CASSPTRTDHEKLFF
-,TRBV10-1,TRBJ1-2,-,TGCGCCAGCAGTGAAGAGATAGGCTATGGCTACACCTTC,CASSEEIGYGYTF
once,TRBV10-2,TRBJ1-1,-,TGCGCCAGCAGTAACCGACCGGATTTGAGCACTGAAGCTTTCTTT,CASSNRPDLSTEAFF
-,TRBV14,TRBJ1-2,-,TGTGCCAGCAGCCAGCTGAACGGAAACTATGGCTACACCTTC,CASSQLNGNYGYTF
-,TRBV6-5,TRBJ2-1,TRBD1,TGTGCCAGCAGCAAACAGGGGAACTACAATGAGCAGTTCTTC,CASSKQGNYNEQFF
few,TRBV19,TRBJ1-4,-,TGTGCCAGTAGTTCCAGGGGAACTAATGAAAAACTGTTTTTT,CASSSRGTNEKLFF
-,TRBV10-3,TRBJ1-6,-,TGTGCCTCCACGAGCTCGCGGGGTAAATCACCCCTCCACTTT,CASTSSRGKSPLHF
-,TRBV9,TRBJ2-3,-,TGTGCCAGCAGCTTGGACTGGGGGGTCAGCACAGATACGCAGTATTTT,CASSLDWGVSTDTQYF
-,TRBV19,TRBJ1-2,-,TGTGCCAGCGTTGATTACCAGGGTGGCTACACCTTC,CASVDYQGGYTF
-,TRBV3-1/TRBV3-2,TRBJ1-5,-,TGTGCCAGCAGCTACGAGAGGGGGGAACCCCAGCATTTT,CASSYERGEPQHF
-,TRBV3-1/TRBV3-2,TRBJ1-5,-,TGTGCCAGCAGCCAAGCGGGGAGGCAGCCCCAGCATTTT,CASSQAGRQPQHF
-,TRBV6-5,TRBJ2-1,TRBD2,TGTGCCAGCAGATCAGCGGGGGGGCGGTACAATGAGCAGTTCTTC,CASRSAGGRYNEQFF
-,TRBV15,TRBJ2-1,TRBD1,TGTGCCACCAGCAGATTCCGGGACAGCTACAATGAGCAGTTCTTC,CATSRFRDSYNEQFF
-,TRBV3-1/TRBV3-2,TRBJ2-3,-,TGTGCCAGCAGCCAAGATCCCGGGGGCGGCGATACGCAGTATTTT,CASSQDPGGGDTQYF
-,TRBV9,TRBJ1-6,-,TGTGCCAGCAGCGTAGAACTGCAGATATCACCCCTCCACTTT,CASSVELQISPLHF